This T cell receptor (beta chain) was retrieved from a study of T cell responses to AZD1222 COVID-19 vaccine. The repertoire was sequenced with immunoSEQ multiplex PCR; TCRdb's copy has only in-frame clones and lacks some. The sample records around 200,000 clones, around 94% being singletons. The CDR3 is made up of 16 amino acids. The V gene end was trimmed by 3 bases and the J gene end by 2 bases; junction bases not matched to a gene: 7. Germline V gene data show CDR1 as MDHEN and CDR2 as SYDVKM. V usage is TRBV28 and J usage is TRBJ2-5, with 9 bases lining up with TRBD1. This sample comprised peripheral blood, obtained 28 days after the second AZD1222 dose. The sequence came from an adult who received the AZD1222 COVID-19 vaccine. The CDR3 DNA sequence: TGTGCCAGCAGTTTCTCCGGGACAGGGCTTCAAGAGACCCAGTACTTC. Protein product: CASSFSGTGLQETQYF.